This TCR beta chain stems from a study of blood T cells in healthy people across ages (dated by TCRdb to between 2014 and 2017). In the study overall: In model experiments, template switching captured roughly one uniquely barcoded TCR beta cDNA molecule for every two T cells. The study analyzed two additional independent replicas of 1 million unique cDNA reads from the same blood draw for two donors, one aged 18 to 30 and one aged 80 or older. Donors were grouped into four age groups: young (average 16 years), middle-aged (roughly 40), aged (about 60) and long-lived (around 80). To track age-related changes in TCR beta repertoire diversity, the study relied on deep sequencing normalized with unique cDNA molecular identifiers.

Systemically healthy Caucasian individuals from Russia, roughly 40 in total and aged about 6 to 100 years, were included as donors. Each donor gave 8 to 10 milliliters of peripheral blood, collected into EDTA-treated Vacutainer tubes. Ficoll-Paque density-gradient centrifugation was used to isolate PBMCs, with at least 6.5 million obtained per sample. Total RNA, at least 6 micrograms per sample, was extracted from PBMCs with Trizol reagent. Naive CD45RAhigh/CD27high T cell percentages were measured by flow cytometry on a PBMC aliquot from every donor. From the cysteine up to the phenylalanine, the CDR3 has a length of 15 residues. Of the read, only the CDR3 DNA is kept; its 45 bases are in frame from base 1. The germline V gene (reference sequence) provides CDR1 LNHDA and CDR2 SQIVND. Ends trimmed: V by 5 bases, J by 3 bases; bases unmatched to a gene: 8. Receptor libraries were prepared by 5' RACE. The sequencer listed for this sample is Illumina HiSeq 2500. The second PCR ran for roughly 7 to 12 cycles and used a J-beta primer mix along with a sample-barcoded 5' primer. A template-switch 5' adaptor carrying 12 random nucleotides introduced a unique molecular identifier onto each TCR beta cDNA molecule. Each sample yielded at least 2.5 million CDR3-containing paired-end reads. First-strand cDNA was synthesized from all RNA with the Mint cDNA synthesis kit, primed by a TRBC-specific oligonucleotide. All cDNA was treated with uracil-DNA glycosylase and then went through a first 18-cycle PCR with the universal primers M1SS and BC2_uni_R. On the study's bioinformatics: For normalization, 1 million high-quality reads, each with a distinct molecular identifier, were randomly selected from each sample. Instead of being binned into consensus sequences, reads with shared molecular identifiers were discarded. CDR3 identification, clonotype clustering and error correction used MiTCR with a Q25 quality threshold and the strictest error-elimination algorithm. A nonparametric unseen species model with Euler transformation was used to estimate lower-bound total TCR beta diversity. Using fastp at Q25 and MiXCR, TCRdb reprocessed the public reads and kept productive beta chains. Rows matching on CDR3 protein sequence are summarized as one entry with the most common DNA and genes. The V and J calls and clone size are TCRdb's, not the authors'. The sample includes some 930,000 distinct CDR3 sequences, with under 35% observed a single time. Together, the top ten hold about a tenth of the sample.

Overall results and qualifications from the work: Estimates of total diversity based on one million sequenced T cells were regarded as lower bounds and as underestimates. Because the CMV infection status of the donors was unknown, age-related changes in expanded clonotypes may potentially have been confounded. Compared with the aged group, more naive CD4+ T cells, fewer expanded clones and increased TCR diversity were shown by the long-lived group, suggesting age selection. Since profiling was done on bulk unsorted PBMCs, naive and antigen-experienced compartments could not be conclusively compared. As age increased, observed TCR beta diversity per million T cells dropped in a roughly linear way, and a significant reduction was already evident by age 40. There was a strong correlation between observed TCR beta diversity and the percentage of naive T cells measured by flow cytometry.

In the case of this clonotype: The antigen it recognizes is unknown. Base qualities are not provided; no much larger clone lies one nucleotide away.

The same specimen was also included in a second study, on T cells of mothers and their children. That second publication adds: Nine systemically healthy Caucasian individuals, comprising three mothers and their six children, were included as donors. cDNA synthesis used all of the extracted RNA, with approximately 1.4 ug of RNA in each 15 ul reaction. In the second PCR, sample barcodes and 2-4 random nucleotides were introduced via the M1S primer. Each mother yielded over 8.5 million TCR beta CDR3 reads and each child roughly 3 million reads. Thymic selection shapes the output of TCR recombination in a similar way in related and unrelated pairs, and inherited differences have a minor effect. Normalized repertoire overlap was always found to be slightly, but never significantly, higher in related mother-child pairs than in unrelated mother-child pairs. No persistent microchimeric T cell clones were found, with a detection sensitivity of around 100 clones per million clonotypes. Deep NGS was used in the study to compare the TCR beta repertoires of mothers and children and to look for features that separate related mother-child pairs from unrelated individuals. On average, the children were roughly 11 +/- 4 years old, while the mothers were roughly 40 +/- 4 years old. Libraries were sequenced on Illumina HiSeq 2000 with 100+100 nt paired-end reads after adapter ligation with NEBNext reagents. Mother and child libraries were prepared a month apart and sequenced in separate runs to prevent cross-contamination. Each donor had between roughly 450,000 and 2,100,000 distinct TCR beta clonotypes identified. Naive TCR beta clonotypes were estimated from low-frequency clonotypes matched to each donor's FACS-determined naive share, without sorting.

This receptor chain uses TRBV19 and TRBJ1-2; 8 nucleotides in the junction match TRBD1. This sequence originates from a woman between 40 and 50 years old in good health. The sequenced sample was blood. At the DNA level, the sequence is TGTGCCAGTAGTCTCCGACAGGGGACCGACTATGGCTACACCTTC. Its amino acids are CASSLRQGTDYGYTF.